This T cell receptor (beta chain) came from a study of CD8 T cells in ankylosing spondylitis. A quantitative 5'-RACE method, one with molecular barcodes, was used to make TCR beta libraries. From the 5' RACE reads, TCRdb called clonotypes with MiXCR, one entry per CDR3 protein. The profile shows 300,000 to 400,000 distinct CDR3 sequences, about a fifth of them singletons. A word on this clonotype: Its specificity is unknown.

This CDR3 is 15 amino acids long. CDR1 is SGHDT and CDR2 is YYEEEE in the germline V gene. V shed 2 bases and J 8 bases; nucleotides not matched to a gene: 9. Whole-study results and caveats: Some motif variants were previously reported in reactive arthritis synovial fluid and blood. Ankylosing spondylitis blood appeared to carry a characteristic TCR beta motif of seven to nine highly homologous variants. As reported, disease-linked clones showed significant enrichment in matched ankylosing spondylitis synovial fluid. CD8+ by phenotype, disease-linked clones were relatively rare in peripheral blood.

The chain recombines TRBV5-6 with TRBJ2-1; 8 bases map to TRBD1. Material: blood, either unsorted or a sorted T cell fraction (not recorded which). This TCR was sampled from a male donor with ankylosing spondylitis. The CDR3 region has the DNA TGTGCCAGCAGCTTCCAATTGGACAGGGAAGATGAGCAGTTCTTC. Amino acids: CASSFQLDREDEQFF.